The clone carrying this TCR beta chain showed up just once. Assay: immunoSEQ multiplex PCR; the TCRdb copy retains only in-frame clones and omits some. This sample yields 65,000 to 75,000 clones, of which about 86% are seen a single time; around 5.1% belongs to the top ten. V lost 0 bases, J lost 3 bases, and 11 bases lay in between. CDR3 length equals 15 residues. Germline V gives CDR1 SGDLS, CDR2 YYNGEE. The data derive from a study of technical replicates of blood from several donors. The rearrangement links TRBV9 to TRBJ2-3; D is possibly TRBD2 (5 bases). Sequencing was done on a sample of PBMCs. This sequence was found in a human donor in good health. Some clones in this sample may be carry-over from other donors' samples. The CDR3 DNA is TGTGCCAGCAGCGTAGTCGGGATGGGAACAGATACGCAGTATTTT. This codes for CASSVVGMGTDTQYF.